A few counts support the clone carrying this T cell receptor beta chain. Antigen unknown. The data originate from a study of graft-versus-host responses after intestinal transplantation. General study points: Levels of circulating GvH clones at their peak were associated with early post-transplant HvG declines.

The assay was immunoSEQ multiplex PCR, and TCRdb's table has in-frame clones only and misses some. Seen here are about 10,000 clones, 70% to 90% observed once, and the top ten hold 9.9%. This TCR was sampled from a human patient who received an intestinal transplant, so some T cells may come from the graft donor. This sample comprised PBMCs, obtained 242 days after intestinal transplant.

CDR3 in DNA: TGTGCCAGCAGCTTGGTCCTTTCCTACGAGCAGTACTTC. It translates to CASSLVLSYEQYF. The chain carries TRBV11-2 and TRBJ2-7; D unresolved. This CDR3 contains 13 residues. Germline V CDR1 and CDR2: SGHAT, FQNNGV. Trimming pared 3 bases from V and 1 base from J, leaving 7 bases between.